This passage covers 28 T cell receptor beta chains from one sample sequenced in a study of blood T cells in healthy people across ages. The second PCR ran about 6 to 11 cycles with a sample-barcoded 5' primer and J-beta primers. TCRdb recomputed calls from the 5' RACE reads with MiXCR, one row per CDR3 protein. The sample records about 590,000 distinct CDR3 sequences, roughly 30% being singletons. Source material: blood. The receptor set was obtained from an elderly woman in good health.

The genes are TRBV7-3 and TRBJ2-2, with D maybe TRBD2 (6 bases). The CDR3 contains 12 residues. V was shortened by 5 bases and J by 8 bases, with 9 bases between the two germline ends. Germline V gene data show CDR1 as SGHTA and CDR2 as FQGTGA. In nucleotides, the CDR3 is TGTGCCAGCAGCCCGGGGGTTGGGGAGCTGTTTTTT. As protein: CASSPGVGELFF.

At least ten counts were recorded for this clonotype. This rearrangement joins TRBV6-1 to TRBJ2-7; weak D call: TRBD2 (7 bases). Germline loops: CDR1 MNHNS, CDR2 SASEGT. V lost 7 bases, J lost 1 base, and 17 bases lay in between. CDR3 length equals 15 residues. In nucleotides, the CDR3 is TGTGCCAGCACCTTCGGGGGGCGATCGTCCTACGAGCAGTACTTC. The encoded protein is CASTFGGRSSYEQYF.

The sample holds many counts of this clonotype. The chain recombines TRBV9 with TRBJ2-7, with TRBD2 matching over 8 bases. The CDR3 runs 16 residues. Losses at the gene ends were 0 bases for V and 7 bases for J; bases not matched to a gene: 12. In germline, CDR1 is SGDLS, CDR2 YYNGEE. DNA of the CDR3: TGTGCCAGCAGCGTAGGAGTAGCGGGGACGCCGGGAGAGCAGTACTTC. Protein sequence: CASSVGVAGTPGEQYF.

This clonotype has at least ten counts. The rearrangement uses TRBV20-1 and TRBJ1-2; TRBD1 aligns across 8 bases. This CDR3 contains 15 residues. Germline lookup yields CDR1 DFQATT and CDR2 SNEGSKA (reference sequence). V dropped 5 bases and J dropped 4; count of bases not matched to a gene: 12. The CDR3 bases are TGCAGTGCTTCCGGACAGGGCGTTAAAGGCTATGGCTACACCTTC. Translation gives CSASGQGVKGYGYTF.

Of note for this clonotype: This clone may be a read error of a much larger clone one base away. The CDR3 protein is CSAGQTPYEQYF. The CDR3 DNA reads as TGCAGCGCTGGTCAGACCCCCTACGAGCAGTACTTC. V gene TRBV29-1 combines with J gene TRBJ2-7; D call uncertain. V was shortened by 7 bases and J by 2 bases, with 12 bases between the two germline ends. The V gene's germline CDR1 is SQVTM and CDR2 ANQGSEA. The CDR3 runs to 12 residues.

Remarks on this clonotype: Germline and junction disagree at one end, which may indicate a read error. The chain combines TRBV19 with TRBJ2-7; D could derive from TRBD1 or TRBD2 (6 bases each). From germline, CDR1 is LNHDA and CDR2 SQIVND (reference sequence). The CDR3 length is 14 residues. CDR3 protein: CASNGGWGPYGQYF. CDR3 DNA: TGTGCCAGTAATGGAGGGTGGGGGCCCTACGGGCAGTACTTC.

This clonotype appeared many times. CDR3 in amino acids: CASSPGQGSDTQYF. The CDR3 DNA sequence: TGTGCCAGCAGCCCGGGACAGGGGTCAGATACGCAGTATTTT. V and J are TRBV7-2 and TRBJ2-3; 10 bases are shared with TRBD1. The J segment lost 4 bases and the V segment lost 5 bases, leaving 3 bases of the junction unmatched. Looked up from germline, CDR1 is SGHTA and CDR2 is FQGNSA. The CDR3 is 14 residues long.

This chain connects TRBV6-2 or TRBV6-3 to TRBJ2-1; 13 nucleotides match TRBD2. The junction had 6 bases not matched to a gene; V was cut back by 5 bases and J by 8 bases. This CDR3 contains 15 residues. Germline-derived CDR1 and CDR2 are MNHEY and SVGEGT. This CDR3 is CASSTRTSGSDEQFF. In DNA, the CDR3 is TGTGCCAGCAGTACACGGACTAGCGGGAGTGATGAGCAGTTCTTC.

This clonotype was recorded a few times. The rearrangement uses TRBV24-1 and TRBJ2-3; weak D call: TRBD2 (5 bases). The CDR3 has 15 residues. Germline CDR1 and CDR2: KGHDR and SFDVKD. Trimming pared 3 bases from V and 6 bases from J, leaving 15 bases between. For the CDR3, the DNA is TGTGCCACCAGTGATCCGGGGTGGGTTTCGGATACGCAGTATTTT. This translates into CATSDPGWVSDTQYF.

The gene calls are TRBV14 and TRBJ1-4; 9 bases line up with TRBD1. CDR1 is SGHDN, CDR2 FVKESK, per germline. This CDR3 is built from 13 residues. With V trimmed by 3 bases and J by 10 bases, 3 bases remained unmatched. CDR3 nucleotides: TGTGCCAGCAGCCAGGACAGGGGCGGAAAACTGTTTTTT. It yields the protein CASSQDRGGKLFF.

This clonotype was seen more than once but under ten times. This chain links TRBV14 with TRBJ1-6, with TRBD1 identical over 8 bases. The CDR3 extends over 15 amino acids. Looked up from germline, CDR1 is SGHDN and CDR2 is FVKESK. Trimming cost V 3 bases and J 10 bases; bases outside gene matches: 8. CDR3: CASSQVMTGESPLHF. For the CDR3, the DNA is TGTGCCAGCAGCCAGGTCATGACAGGGGAATCACCCCTCCACTTT.

The genes are TRBV12-3 or TRBV12-4 and TRBJ1-1; D call uncertain. The CDR3 is 14 residues long. Trimming shortened V by 3 bases and J by 0 bases, and 8 bases separated the two germline ends. Written as DNA, the CDR3 is TGTGCCAGCAGTTTTGTAGGGTTGAACACTGAAGCTTTCTTT. Translating it yields CASSFVGLNTEAFF.

This clonotype was observed at least ten times. The chain has TRBV7-9 and TRBJ2-3, with a weak D call TRBD1 (5 bases). From germline, CDR1 is SEHNR and CDR2 FQNEAQ (reference sequence). The CDR3 length is 17 residues. V lost 2 bases to trimming and J lost 0 bases, with 15 bases between them. Here the CDR3 reads CASSLLSAGMSTDTQYF. The CDR3 DNA is TGTGCCAGCAGCTTATTATCGGCAGGGATGAGCACAGATACGCAGTATTTT.

This clonotype was observed a single time. A much larger clone lies a single base off, so this may be a read error. The CDR3 DNA is TGTGCCAGCAGCCCAGGGAGCGGGGGGTCCTACGAGCAGTGCTTC. Encoded protein: CASSPGSGGSYEQCF. The chain combines TRBV3-1 with TRBJ2-7; 9 bases fit TRBD2. Germline V lookup: CDR1 LGHDT, CDR2 YNNKEL (reference sequence). The CDR3 spans 15 residues.

This clonotype has a handful of counts. The chain links TRBV2 to TRBJ2-7; 7 nucleotides match TRBD2. This CDR3 is 15 amino acids long. Looked up from germline, CDR1 is SNHLY and CDR2 is FYNNEI. V was clipped by 4 bases and J by 7 bases; unmatched bases: 13. CDR3 loop: CASSAPGLIYNEQYF. The CDR3 region has the DNA TGTGCCAGCAGTGCCCCGGGACTAATATACAATGAGCAGTACTTC.

This clonotype was counted ten times or more. The chain links TRBV5-1 to TRBJ1-5; D unclear. CDR1 SGHRS and CDR2 YFSETQ come from the germline V gene. The V and J ends lost 0 bases and 6 bases respectively, with 7 bases between them. The CDR3 covers 13 residues. CDR3 in DNA: TGCGCCAGCAGCTTGGATGGGATTCAGCCCCAGCATTTT. Amino acids: CASSLDGIQPQHF.

This clonotype was found many times. The genes are TRBV3-1 and TRBJ2-7, with 8 bases aligning to TRBD2. Trimming at V came to 4 bases and at J to 0 bases, leaving 5 bases not matched to a gene. Per the germline V gene, CDR1 is LGHDT and CDR2 is YNNKEL (reference sequence). This CDR3 contains 15 residues. CDR3 region: CASSPGGGFSYEQYF. The DNA of the CDR3 is TGTGCCAGCAGCCCCGGGGGGGGCTTCTCCTACGAGCAGTACTTC.

This clonotype was observed at least ten times. The V and J genes are TRBV7-2 and TRBJ2-7; 8 bases line up with TRBD2. CDR3 size: 14 residues. V shed 5 bases and J 3 bases; nucleotides not matched to a gene: 6. Germline V gene sequence: CDR1 SGHTA, CDR2 FQGNSA. The CDR3 DNA sequence: TGTGCCAGCAGCGCTACTAGCGGATACTACGAGCAGTACTTC. Its translation is CASSATSGYYEQYF.

This clonotype was detected a few times. This may be a read error: a much more frequent sequence differs by one nucleotide. This chain connects TRBV4-1 to TRBJ1-2, with TRBD1 matching 7 bases. V lost 0 bases, J lost 8 bases, and 6 bases stayed unmatched. CDR1 is MGHRA, CDR2 YSYEKL, per germline. The CDR3 loop spans 14 amino acids. CDR3 DNA: TGCGCCAGCAGCCAAGATCCAGGGGGGAGCGGCTACACCTTC. Its protein is CASSQDPGGSGYTF.

The chain carries TRBV30 and TRBJ1-4; 9 bases agree with TRBD1. Germline V gives CDR1 GTSNPN, CDR2 SVGIG (reference sequence). V was pared by 0 bases and J by 9 bases, with 5 bases of the junction left unmatched. This CDR3 has 14 amino acids. CDR3 sequence reads: CAWSVNRGHKKLFF. DNA of the CDR3: TGTGCCTGGAGTGTAAACAGGGGGCATAAAAAACTGTTTTTT.

The chain has TRBV5-1 and TRBJ2-1; 9 bases fit TRBD1. Trimming removed 0 bases from V and 9 bases from J; junction bases left unmatched: 7. CDR1 is SGHRS and CDR2 is YFSETQ in the germline V gene. The CDR3 is 15 amino acids. The CDR3 bases are TGCGCCAGCAGCTTGGGGACAGGGGTAACAATTGAGCAGTTCTTC. Its translation is CASSLGTGVTIEQFF.

This clonotype was found once. This may arise from a read error, as a much more abundant clone is one base away. Written as DNA, the CDR3 is TGCAGCGTTGAATTAGCGGGGGGGTGTAATGAGCAGTTCTTC. Its translation is CSVELAGGCNEQFF. The chain has TRBV29-1 and TRBJ2-1; 11 nucleotides line up with TRBD2. Trimming at V came to 2 bases and at J to 7 bases, leaving 4 bases not matched to a gene. The CDR3 sequence is 14 residues long. Germline loops: CDR1 SQVTM, CDR2 ANQGSEA.

This chain joins TRBV15 and TRBJ2-1, with D perhaps matching TRBD2 (5 bases). Germline CDR1 LNHNV, CDR2 YYDKDF (reference sequence). The CDR3 totals 13 residues. Trimming removed 7 bases at V and 0 bases at J, with 7 bases between. CDR3 amino acids: CATKADSYNEQFF. The CDR3 bases are TGTGCCACCAAAGCGGACTCCTACAATGAGCAGTTCTTC.

V usage is TRBV5-1 and J usage is TRBJ1-1; maybe TRBD1 (6 bases). Germline lookup yields CDR1 SGHRS and CDR2 YFSETQ. This CDR3 spans 16 amino acids. Trimming shortened V by 4 bases and J by 6 bases, and 22 bases separated the two germline ends. CDR3 sequence (DNA): TGCGCCAGCAGCACCCGACCGACAGGAGAAAGTGCTGAAGCTTTCTTT. Its translation: CASSTRPTGESAEAFF. Full variable domain (outside the CDR3, taken from reference TRBV5-1 and TRBJ1-1): KAGVTQTPRYLIKTRGQQVTLSCSPISGHRSVSWYQQTPGQGLQFLFEYFSETQRNKGNFPGRFSGRQFSNSRSEMNVSTLELGDSALYLCASSTRPTGESAEAFFGQGTRLTVV.

This clonotype was picked up a small number of times. The chain couples TRBV6-1 to TRBJ1-5, with TRBD1 matching over 7 bases. There are 15 residues in the CDR3. V gave up 5 bases and J gave up 4 bases; unmatched junction bases: 8. Germline CDR1 MNHNS, CDR2 SASEGT. CDR3 sequence (DNA): TGTGCCAGCAGTTGGCGGGACAGAATAAATCAGCCCCAGCATTTT. Translated, it gives CASSWRDRINQPQHF.

In its sample, this clonotype was seen many times. The J gene is TRBJ2-7, the V gene TRBV7-9; D is unclear. The CDR3 contains 14 residues. V gave up 2 bases and J gave up 3 bases, with 11 bases separating them. Germline V gene data show CDR1 as SEHNR and CDR2 as FQNEAQ (reference sequence). The CDR3 DNA reads as TGTGCCAGCAGCTTAACCGGGCCGATCTACGAGCAGTACTTC. It codes for CASSLTGPIYEQYF.

This clonotype appeared many times. The chain has TRBV6-2 or TRBV6-3 and TRBJ2-4, with D perhaps matching TRBD2 (5 bases). Per germline, CDR1 MNHEY and CDR2 SVGEGT. Trimming took off 7 bases at V and 3 bases at J, with 7 bases between the two ends. This CDR3 contains 12 residues. In nucleotides, the CDR3 is TGTGCCAGCACTGGACTCAAAAACATTCAGTACTTC. It is translated as CASTGLKNIQYF.

This clonotype was detected many times. This chain joins TRBV5-1 and TRBJ2-1, with no clear D. V gave up 4 bases and J gave up 1 base, with 21 bases separating them. CDR3 length: 18 residues. CDR1 and CDR2 (germline): SGHRS, YFSETQ. Here the CDR3 reads CASSLTSDPLLSYNEQFF. CDR3 DNA sequence: TGCGCCAGCAGCCTAACATCTGACCCTTTGCTATCCTACAATGAGCAGTTCTTC.